Listed below are T cell receptor beta chains from one sample, sequenced in a study of radiation and T cells in renal cell carcinoma. Data came from immunoSEQ multiplex PCR; TCRdb stores just in-frame clones and leaves some out. This sample has about 150,000 clones, with around 89% found just once. Sequencing was performed on blood, taken from a patient whose treatment included radiotherapy and nephrectomy. The receptors originated from a woman between 65 and 79 years old with renal cell carcinoma. Both conserved end residues are part of each CDR3. Each record gives: V gene, clone size, J gene, D gene, CDR3 protein, CDR3 DNA. D genes are given only for firm matches. Clone size is not always given. Where it is, it says once, few, many or a class for expanded clones.

TRBV9	once	TRBJ1-1	.	CASSPQAARVTEAFF	TGTGCCAGCAGCCCCCAGGCGGCCCGGGTGACTGAAGCTTTCTTT
TRBV4-1	.	TRBJ1-4	.	CASSQVSAATNEKLFF	TGCGCCAGCAGCCAAGTGTCAGCTGCAACTAATGAAAAACTGTTTTTT
TRBV5-4	.	TRBJ2-4	.	CASSLPGQLKNIQYF	TGTGCCAGCAGCTTACCCGGACAGCTCAAAAACATTCAGTACTTC
TRBV5-6	.	TRBJ1-2	TRBD1	CASSARGQHYGYTF	TGTGCCAGCAGCGCGAGGGGACAGCACTATGGCTACACCTTC
TRBV4-1	.	TRBJ1-1	.	CASSHESLDTEAFF	TGCGCCAGCAGCCATGAATCTCTAGACACTGAAGCTTTCTTT
TRBV29-1	.	TRBJ2-1	.	CSVRSGLDNEQFF	TGCAGCGTGCGTTCAGGACTTGACAATGAGCAGTTCTTC
TRBV5-1	.	TRBJ2-3	.	CASSLGGRKDTQYF	TGCGCCAGCAGCTTGGGGGGGCGGAAAGATACGCAGTATTTT
TRBV7-9	.	TRBJ2-5	TRBD1	CASSLGGQQETQYF	TGTGCCAGCAGCTTAGGGGGACAGCAAGAGACCCAGTACTTC
TRBV7-9	few	TRBJ2-7	.	CASSRGETYEQYF	TGTGCCAGCAGCCGGGGAGAGACCTACGAGCAGTACTTC
TRBV5-6	.	TRBJ1-4	.	CASSFRTDHQKLFF	TGTGCCAGCAGCTTTCGGACAGACCATCAAAAACTGTTTTTT
TRBV28	.	TRBJ1-1	.	CASSAGGTEAFF	TGTGCCAGCAGTGCGGGGGGGACTGAAGCTTTCTTT
TRBV6-1	.	TRBJ2-1	TRBD2	CASSEAWGGFYNEQFF	TGTGCCAGCAGTGAAGCGTGGGGGGGATTCTACAATGAGCAGTTCTTC
TRBV7-2	.	TRBJ2-7	TRBD1	CASSGTGYEQYF	TGTGCCAGCAGCGGGACAGGATACGAGCAGTACTTC
TRBV4-1	.	TRBJ1-2	.	CASSQGQGWGVEGYTF	TGCGCCAGCAGCCAAGGCCAGGGGTGGGGGGTGGAGGGCTACACCTTC
TRBV7-2	.	TRBJ2-3	.	CASSLGYSVGRDTQYF	TGTGCCAGCAGCTTAGGTTATAGCGTCGGCCGGGATACGCAGTATTTT
TRBV2	.	TRBJ2-1	TRBD2	CASSLGRVLGNEQFF	TGTGCCAGCAGCCTGGGGAGGGTTTTGGGGAATGAGCAGTTCTTC
TRBV7-2	.	TRBJ2-3	.	CASSSPGSDTQYF	TGTGCCAGCAGCTCCCCGGGCTCAGATACGCAGTATTTT
TRBV2	.	TRBJ1-5	TRBD1	CASREQGIQPQHF	TGTGCCAGCAGGGAACAGGGGATCCAGCCCCAGCATTTT
TRBV11-2	.	TRBJ2-7	.	CASSLEATTHEQYF	TGTGCCAGCAGCTTAGAAGCCACTACCCACGAGCAGTACTTC
TRBV21-1	.	TRBJ2-6	.	CASSSLLRISGANVLTF	TGTGCCAGCAGTTCCCTCCTCCGGATCTCTGGGGCCAACGTCCTGACTTTC
TRBV4-2	.	TRBJ1-6	.	CASSREDLSSYNSPLHF	TGTGCCAGCAGCCGCGAAGACTTGAGCTCCTATAATTCACCCCTCCACTTT
TRBV5-4	.	TRBJ2-3	.	CASSLTGTDTQYF	TGTGCCAGCAGCTTAACCGGCACAGATACGCAGTATTTT
TRBV5-1	once	TRBJ2-3	TRBD2	CASSLDSGASKGDTQYF	TGCGCCAGCAGCTTAGATAGCGGGGCCTCCAAAGGGGATACGCAGTATTTT
TRBV5-6	.	TRBJ2-7	.	CASSLGGVSYEQYF	TGTGCCAGCAGCTTAGGGGGTGTGTCCTACGAGCAGTACTTC
TRBV2	.	TRBJ1-2	TRBD1	CASSRDSYGYTF	TGTGCCAGCAGTAGGGACAGCTATGGCTACACCTTC
TRBV30	.	TRBJ2-1	.	CAWGRREQFF	TGTGCCTGGGGCCGGCGTGAGCAGTTCTTC
TRBV7-3	.	TRBJ1-5	.	CASSLSGGGQPQHF	TGTGCCAGCAGCTTAAGTGGAGGGGGACAGCCCCAGCATTTT
TRBV9	.	TRBJ2-3	TRBD2	CASSASSGGADTQYF	TGTGCCAGCAGCGCGAGTAGCGGGGGGGCAGATACGCAGTATTTT
TRBV6-5	.	TRBJ2-7	.	CASSSGTSTYEQYF	TGTGCCAGCAGCTCCGGGACGTCTACCTACGAGCAGTACTTC
TRBV2	few	TRBJ1-2	.	CASSDRDAWGYTF	TGTGCCAGCAGTGACAGGGACGCTTGGGGCTACACCTTC
TRBV6-5	.	TRBJ1-1	.	CASRSTGFTEAFF	TGTGCCAGCAGATCAACAGGGTTCACTGAAGCTTTCTTT
TRBV20-1	.	TRBJ1-2	.	CSASEIYGYTF	TGCAGTGCTAGTGAGATTTATGGCTACACCTTC
TRBV11-3	.	TRBJ1-3	.	CASSSLVSGNTIYF	TGTGCCAGCAGCTCTCTAGTGTCCGGAAACACCATATATTTT
TRBV19	.	TRBJ1-2	.	CASSMFLSSNLNYGYTF	TGTGCCAGTAGTATGTTTCTTTCATCGAACCTCAACTATGGCTACACCTTC
TRBV28	.	TRBJ1-1	.	CASSLGRVPEAFF	TGTGCCAGCAGCCTCGGGAGGGTACCTGAAGCTTTCTTT
TRBV19	.	TRBJ2-1	TRBD2	CASSPLAGGRNEQFF	TGTGCCAGTAGTCCCCTAGCGGGGGGACGGAATGAGCAGTTCTTC
TRBV10-3	.	TRBJ1-1	.	CATQQGANTEAFF	TGTGCCACCCAACAGGGTGCGAACACTGAAGCTTTCTTT
TRBV5-4	.	TRBJ2-3	.	CASSSTGDTQYF	TGTGCCAGCAGCTCTACAGGGGATACGCAGTATTTT
TRBV9	.	TRBJ2-7	.	CASSETPQQGYEQYF	TGTGCCAGCAGCGAAACACCCCAACAGGGCTACGAGCAGTACTTC
TRBV9	.	TRBJ1-3	TRBD1	CASSVARTGGSGNTIYF	TGTGCCAGCAGCGTAGCCCGGACAGGGGGCTCTGGAAACACCATATATTTT
TRBV5-1	.	TRBJ1-3	.	CASSLGGGRVSGNTIYF	TGCGCCAGCAGCTTGGGGGGAGGACGCGTCTCTGGAAACACCATATATTTT
TRBV7-3	.	TRBJ2-2	.	CASSPPGERGELFF	TGTGCCAGCAGCCCACCAGGAGAGCGGGGGGAGCTGTTTTTT
TRBV7-2	.	TRBJ1-6	.	CASTLDRWGSYNSPLHF	TGTGCCAGCACCCTTGATCGATGGGGCTCCTATAATTCACCCCTCCACTTT
TRBV6-5	.	TRBJ2-2	.	CASSYGGNTGELFF	TGTGCCAGCAGTTACGGGGGGAACACCGGGGAGCTGTTTTTT
TRBV6-1	.	TRBJ1-2	.	CASSEEIQDGYTF	TGTGCCAGCAGTGAAGAGATACAAGATGGCTACACCTTC
TRBV10-3	.	TRBJ2-1	TRBD2	CAISVGRNSGGAGNEQFF	TGTGCCATCAGTGTGGGGAGAAATAGCGGGGGGGCAGGCAATGAGCAGTTCTTC
TRBV2	.	TRBJ1-2	.	CASTEGGEGGYTF	TGTGCCAGCACCGAGGGAGGGGAAGGGGGCTACACCTTC
TRBV7-8	.	TRBJ2-7	.	CASSLGTTSEDEQYF	TGTGCCAGCAGCTTAGGGACGACGTCGGAGGACGAGCAGTACTTC
TRBV21-1	.	TRBJ2-2	.	CASSKVSGGLPNTGELFF	TGTGCCAGCAGCAAAGTGTCTGGGGGGCTTCCTAACACCGGGGAGCTGTTTTTT
TRBV6-6	once	TRBJ2-3	TRBD1	CASRGQGKGTDTQYF	TGTGCCAGCAGGGGACAGGGGAAGGGCACAGATACGCAGTATTTT
TRBV5-1	.	TRBJ2-7	TRBD1	CASSPYGQGAYEQYF	TGCGCCAGCAGCCCGTACGGGCAGGGGGCCTACGAGCAGTACTTC
TRBV29-1	once	TRBJ2-3	TRBD1	CSGGQGGPDTQYF	TGCAGCGGGGGACAGGGGGGACCAGATACGCAGTATTTT
TRBV28	.	TRBJ1-5	.	CASSHRAGRGNQPQHF	TGTGCCAGCAGTCACAGGGCAGGGAGAGGCAATCAGCCCCAGCATTTT
TRBV7-2	.	TRBJ1-6	.	CASSPSYNSPLHF	TGTGCCAGCAGCCCCTCCTATAATTCACCCCTCCACTTT